The clone carrying this TCR beta chain was picked up a small number of times. The CDR3 covers 13 residues. CDR1 is SGHRS, CDR2 YFSETQ, per germline. The ends were cut back, 5 bases at V and 3 bases at J, with 12 bases in the middle. This sample is part of a study of T-cell memory formation after mild COVID-19. Study information: Each donor largely had its own TCR clusters.

TCRdb reprocessed the 5' RACE reads with MiXCR, giving one entry per CDR3 protein. Of roughly 130,000 distinct CDR3 sequences listed, roughly 15% are singletons. The chain is built from TRBV5-1 and TRBJ2-7; TRBD1 might be the D (5 bases). The sequence came from an adult woman who had mild COVID-19 (a few samples of this study predate the infection). Cell type and time point are not known. Material for sequencing was PBMCs or a T cell subset sorted from them (not recorded which). CDR3 protein: CASRPDSLYEQYF. The CDR3 DNA reads as TGCGCCAGCAGACCCGACAGTCTCTACGAGCAGTACTTC.